Listed below are T cell receptor beta chains from one sample, sequenced in a study of vaccination and CD4 T cells after COVID-19. Their antigen targets remain unknown. TCRdb called the PCR reads again in MiXCR, with one record for every CDR3 protein. The table lists over 15,000 distinct CDR3 sequences, around 56% of them singletons, with about 10% in the top ten. The material sequenced was CD4+ T cells from blood, cultured in vitro. The receptors stem from a human donor who had recovered from COVID-19. Both conserved end residues are part of each CDR3. The D gene is left open where the match is weak. Clone size is stated in some rows and not others, as once, few, many or a class when expanded.

. | 16 | . | TRBJ2-1 | TRBV15 | CATSRDLTSSYNEQFF | TGTGCCACCAGCAGAGATTTGACGAGCTCCTACAATGAGCAGTTCTTC
. | 13 | TRBD2 | TRBJ2-2 | TRBV7-3 | CASAAGDTGELFF | TGTGCCAGCGCGGCGGGGGACACCGGGGAGCTGTTTTTT
. | 14 | . | TRBJ1-2 | TRBV5-4 | CASSPTVTNYGYTF | TGTGCCAGCAGCCCGACGGTGACGAACTATGGCTACACCTTC
. | 15 | TRBD1 | TRBJ1-5 | TRBV6-1 | CASSSGTDNSRPQHF | TGTGCCAGCAGCTCCGGGACAGATAATTCCAGGCCCCAGCATTTT
. | 12 | . | TRBJ2-7 | TRBV20-1 | CSARRDPYEQYF | TGCAGTGCTAGAAGGGACCCCTACGAGCAGTACTTC
. | 13 | . | TRBJ1-3 | TRBV7-2 | CASSLAAGNTIYF | TGTGCCAGCAGCTTAGCGGCTGGAAACACCATATATTTT
. | 17 | TRBD1 | TRBJ1-5 | TRBV19 | CASSPRDGQGHNQPQHF | TGTGCCAGTAGTCCACGAGACGGACAGGGTCACAATCAGCCCCAGCATTTT
. | 13 | . | TRBJ2-7 | TRBV7-2 | CASSLMGSYEQYF | TGTGCCAGCAGCTTGATGGGATCTTACGAGCAGTACTTC
. | 13 | . | TRBJ1-1 | TRBV6-1 | CASSTQGNTEAFF | TGTGCCAGCAGCACACAGGGGAACACTGAAGCTTTCTTT
. | 17 | . | TRBJ1-5 | TRBV20-1 | CSARGIGGSTFNQPQHF | TGCAGTGCTAGGGGGATAGGAGGGTCGACATTCAATCAGCCCCAGCATTTT
. | 15 | . | TRBJ1-5 | TRBV20-1 | CSASEVRGRNQPQHF | TGCAGTGCTAGTGAAGTCCGGGGCCGAAATCAGCCCCAGCATTTT
. | 13 | . | TRBJ2-2 | TRBV19 | CASSPHGAGELFF | TGTGCCAGTAGTCCCCATGGGGCCGGGGAGCTGTTTTTT
. | 15 | TRBD1 | TRBJ1-2 | TRBV7-2 | CASSYSGTGYDGYTF | TGTGCCAGCAGCTATTCCGGGACAGGGTATGATGGCTACACCTTC
medium-sized | 16 | TRBD2 | TRBJ2-3 | TRBV9 | CASSVVSGRMADTQYF | TGTGCCAGCAGCGTTGTTAGCGGGAGAATGGCAGATACGCAGTATTTT
. | 14 | TRBD2 | TRBJ2-7 | TRBV27 | CASSLRLASKQQYF | TGTGCCAGCAGTCTCCGACTAGCCTCTAAACAGCAGTACTTC
. | 16 | TRBD1 | TRBJ1-1 | TRBV10-3 | CAISEYPTGENTEAFF | TGTGCCATCAGTGAGTACCCCACAGGGGAGAACACTGAAGCTTTCTTT
. | 15 | . | TRBJ1-4 | TRBV21-1 | CASSKGVRRNEKLFF | TGTGCCAGCAGCAAAGGGGTTAGGCGTAATGAAAAACTGTTTTTT
. | 14 | . | TRBJ1-5 | TRBV30 | CAWSVGDGNQPQHF | TGTGCCTGGAGTGTAGGAGACGGCAATCAGCCCCAGCATTTT
. | 15 | . | TRBJ2-1 | TRBV6-1 | CASGRGRTPGNEQFF | TGTGCCAGCGGGAGGGGGCGCACACCGGGAAATGAGCAGTTCTTC
. | 17 | TRBD1 | TRBJ2-1 | TRBV24-1 | CATSDSYRDRANNEQFF | TGTGCCACCAGTGACTCCTACCGGGACAGGGCCAACAATGAGCAGTTCTTC
. | 12 | . | TRBJ1-2 | TRBV28 | CASSSGTQGYTF | TGTGCCAGCAGTTCCGGGACACAAGGCTACACCTTC
. | 16 | TRBD1 | TRBJ1-2 | TRBV6-1 | CASSPTGIGYNYGYTF | TGTGCCAGCAGCCCGACAGGGATCGGTTATAACTATGGCTACACCTTC
. | 15 | . | TRBJ2-1 | TRBV10-3 | CAISATGSSYNEQFF | TGTGCCATCAGTGCCACAGGAAGCTCCTACAATGAGCAGTTCTTC
. | 14 | TRBD1 | TRBJ1-5 | TRBV19 | CASSIDRGGQPQHF | TGTGCCAGTAGTATCGACAGGGGAGGTCAGCCCCAGCATTTT
. | 16 | . | TRBJ2-3 | TRBV20-1 | CSARATADGWVDTQYF | TGCAGTGCTAGAGCAACGGCGGATGGATGGGTCGATACGCAGTATTTT
. | 15 | . | TRBJ1-3 | TRBV6-1 | CASRGDTGSGNTIYF | TGTGCCAGCAGAGGGGACACGGGCTCTGGAAACACCATATATTTT
. | 11 | . | TRBJ2-3 | TRBV30 | CAWSTGDTQYF | TGTGCCTGGAGTACCGGAGATACGCAGTATTTT
. | 17 | TRBD1 | TRBJ2-1 | TRBV5-4 | CASSLAIGTGPVNEQFF | TGTGCCAGCAGCTTGGCCATTGGGACAGGGCCAGTAAATGAGCAGTTCTTC
. | 13 | . | TRBJ2-1 | TRBV11-3 | CASSSRPYNEQFF | TGTGCCAGCAGCTCGAGACCCTACAATGAGCAGTTCTTC
. | 17 | . | TRBJ2-1 | TRBV6-2/TRBV6-3 | CASSPPPAGSSYNEQFF | TGTGCCAGCAGCCCTCCTCCGGCAGGTAGCTCCTACAATGAGCAGTTCTTC
. | 14 | TRBD1 | TRBJ2-7 | TRBV6-1 | CASSLDRAAYEQYF | TGTGCCAGCAGTCTGGACAGGGCCGCCTACGAGCAGTACTTC
. | 14 | . | TRBJ2-3 | TRBV7-3 | CASSGPPLGDTQYF | TGTGCCAGCAGCGGGCCCCCCCTGGGGGATACGCAGTATTTT
. | 15 | . | TRBJ2-5 | TRBV20-1 | CSARRPGDKGKTQYF | TGCAGTGCTAGGCGCCCAGGGGATAAGGGGAAGACCCAGTACTTC
few | 12 | TRBD2 | TRBJ2-5 | TRBV2 | CASSAGGETQYF | TGTGCCAGCAGCGCCGGGGGGGAGACCCAGTACTTC
. | 15 | . | TRBJ1-4 | TRBV7-2 | CASSSRRGAAEKLFF | TGTGCCAGCAGCTCCCGTCGTGGAGCCGCCGAAAAACTGTTTTTT
. | 16 | . | TRBJ2-3 | TRBV10-3 | CAISDLAEVSTDTQYF | TGTGCCATCAGTGACTTAGCGGAGGTTAGCACAGATACGCAGTATTTT
few | 13 | . | TRBJ1-1 | TRBV7-8 | CASKWVPNTEAFF | TGTGCCAGCAAGTGGGTACCGAACACTGAAGCTTTCTTT
. | 11 | . | TRBJ1-2 | TRBV30 | CAHALDYGYTF | TGTGCCCACGCCCTCGACTATGGCTACACCTTC
. | 12 | . | TRBJ2-3 | TRBV20-1 | CSVPDSTDTQYF | TGCAGTGTTCCCGATAGCACAGATACGCAGTATTTT
. | 15 | TRBD2 | TRBJ2-1 | TRBV7-9 | CASGLAGGSYNEQFF | TGTGCCAGCGGCTTAGCGGGAGGGTCCTACAATGAGCAGTTCTTC
. | 14 | . | TRBJ1-4 | TRBV20-1 | CSASGGRLNEKLFF | TGCAGTGCTAGTGGCGGACGGCTTAATGAAAAACTGTTTTTT
. | 15 | . | TRBJ1-1 | TRBV7-2 | CASSLKLGGYTEAFF | TGTGCCAGCAGCTTAAAATTGGGAGGGTACACTGAAGCTTTCTTT
. | 13 | . | TRBJ1-1 | TRBV6-2/TRBV6-3 | CASSIHVNTEAFF | TGTGCCAGCAGCATACACGTGAACACTGAAGCTTTCTTT
. | 15 | TRBD1 | TRBJ1-2 | TRBV30 | CAWSVWDRGEYGYTF | TGTGCCTGGAGTGTGTGGGACAGGGGGGAATATGGCTACACCTTC
. | 19 | . | TRBJ2-6 | TRBV7-8 | CASSPHRGGRHSGANVLTF | TGTGCCAGCAGCCCCCACCGTGGGGGACGACACTCTGGGGCCAACGTCCTGACTTTC
. | 14 | TRBD1 | TRBJ2-7 | TRBV30 | CAWRGTAHPYEQYF | TGTGCCTGGAGAGGGACAGCGCACCCCTACGAGCAGTACTTC
once | 15 | . | TRBJ1-2 | TRBV4-3 | CASSQDLGRNYGYTF | TGCGCCAGCAGCCAAGATCTCGGCAGGAATTATGGCTACACCTTC
few | 14 | TRBD1 | TRBJ1-5 | TRBV6-2/TRBV6-3 | CASSYSDRDQPQHF | TGTGCCAGCAGTTACTCCGACAGGGATCAGCCCCAGCATTTT